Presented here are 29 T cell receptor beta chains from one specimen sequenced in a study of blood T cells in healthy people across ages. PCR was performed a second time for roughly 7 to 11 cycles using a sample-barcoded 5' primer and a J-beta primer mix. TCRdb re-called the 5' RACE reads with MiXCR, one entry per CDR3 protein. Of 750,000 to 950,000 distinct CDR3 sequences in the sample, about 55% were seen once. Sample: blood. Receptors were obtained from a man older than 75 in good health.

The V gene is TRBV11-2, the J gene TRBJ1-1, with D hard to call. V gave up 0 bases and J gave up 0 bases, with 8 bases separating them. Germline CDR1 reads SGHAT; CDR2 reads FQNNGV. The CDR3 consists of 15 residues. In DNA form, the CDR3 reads TGTGCCAGCAGCTTAGATCAAGCGGTGAACACTGAAGCTTTCTTT. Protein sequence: CASSLDQAVNTEAFF.

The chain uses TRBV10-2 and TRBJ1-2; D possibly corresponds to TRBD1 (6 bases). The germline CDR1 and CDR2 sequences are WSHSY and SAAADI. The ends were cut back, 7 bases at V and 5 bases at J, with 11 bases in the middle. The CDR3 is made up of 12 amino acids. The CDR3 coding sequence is TGCGCCAGCAAGGGGGATGATTATGGCTACACCTTC. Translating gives CASKGDDYGYTF.

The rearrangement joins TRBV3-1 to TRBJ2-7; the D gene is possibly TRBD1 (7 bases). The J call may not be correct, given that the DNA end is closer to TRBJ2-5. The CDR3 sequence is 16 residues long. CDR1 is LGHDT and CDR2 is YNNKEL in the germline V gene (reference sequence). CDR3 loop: CASSHGGQRRVETQYF. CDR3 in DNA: TGTGCCAGCAGCCACGGGGGACAGCGAAGGGTTGAGACCCAGTACTTC.

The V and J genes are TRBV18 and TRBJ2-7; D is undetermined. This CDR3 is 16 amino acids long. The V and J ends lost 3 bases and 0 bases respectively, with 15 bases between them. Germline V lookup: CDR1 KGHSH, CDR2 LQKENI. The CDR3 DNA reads TGTGCCAGCTCACCTCTTCCGGCCCTGAGCTCCTACGAGCAGTACTTC. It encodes CASSPLPALSSYEQYF.

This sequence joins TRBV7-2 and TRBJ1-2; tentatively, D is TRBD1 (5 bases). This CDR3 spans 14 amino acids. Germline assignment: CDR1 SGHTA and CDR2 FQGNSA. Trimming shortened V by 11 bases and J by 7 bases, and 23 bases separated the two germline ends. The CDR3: CALPLGGEVAGYTF. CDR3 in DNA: TGTGCCCTCCCTCTGGGGGGGGAAGTGGCTGGCTACACCTTC.

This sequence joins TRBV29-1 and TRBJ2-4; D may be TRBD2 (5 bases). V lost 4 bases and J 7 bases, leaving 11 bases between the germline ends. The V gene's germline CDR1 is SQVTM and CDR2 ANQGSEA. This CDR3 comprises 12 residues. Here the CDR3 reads CSVGTSKNIQYF. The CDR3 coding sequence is TGCAGCGTTGGAACTAGTAAGAACATTCAGTACTTC.

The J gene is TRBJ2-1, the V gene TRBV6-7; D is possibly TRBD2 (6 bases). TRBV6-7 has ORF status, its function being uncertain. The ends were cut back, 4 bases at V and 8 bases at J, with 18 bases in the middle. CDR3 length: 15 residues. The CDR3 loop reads CASSCPGLLSHEQFF. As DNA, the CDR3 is TGTGCCAGCAGTTGCCCGGGACTCCTTAGCCATGAGCAGTTCTTC.

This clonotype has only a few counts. The chain's CDR3 is CASSFPKIYGYTF. The CDR3 bases are TGTGCCAGCAGCTTTCCAAAGATCTATGGCTACACCTTC. The genes are TRBV7-2 and TRBJ1-2, with no clear D. V was pared by 3 bases and J by 4 bases, with 9 bases between. The CDR3 contains 13 residues. Germline CDR1 is SGHTA and CDR2 is FQGNSA.

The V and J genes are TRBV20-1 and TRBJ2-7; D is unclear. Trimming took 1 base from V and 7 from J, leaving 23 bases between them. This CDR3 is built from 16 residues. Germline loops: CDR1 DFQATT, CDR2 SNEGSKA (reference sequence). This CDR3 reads CSARGWAMGTYNEQYF. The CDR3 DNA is TGCAGTGCTAGAGGATGGGCAATGGGCACTTACAATGAGCAGTACTTC.

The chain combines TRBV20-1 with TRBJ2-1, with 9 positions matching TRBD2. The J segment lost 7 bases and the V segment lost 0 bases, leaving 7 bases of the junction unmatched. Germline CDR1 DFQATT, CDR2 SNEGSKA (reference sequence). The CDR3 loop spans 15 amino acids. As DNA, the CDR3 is TGCAGTGCTAGAGATAGCGGGAGTAAAGGGAATGAGCAGTTCTTC. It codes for CSARDSGSKGNEQFF.

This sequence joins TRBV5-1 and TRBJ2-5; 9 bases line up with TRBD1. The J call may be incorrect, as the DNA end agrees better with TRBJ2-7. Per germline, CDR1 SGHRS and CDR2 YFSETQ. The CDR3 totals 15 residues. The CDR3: CASSFGEGQGYEQYF. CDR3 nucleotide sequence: TGCGCCAGCAGCTTTGGTGAGGGACAGGGCTACGAGCAGTACTTC.

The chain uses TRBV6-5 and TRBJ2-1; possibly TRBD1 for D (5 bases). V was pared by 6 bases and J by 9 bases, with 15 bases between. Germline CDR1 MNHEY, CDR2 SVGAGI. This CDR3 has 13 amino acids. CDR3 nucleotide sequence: TGTGCCAGCAGGTCCTCTGGGGCGCCTGAGCAGTTCTTC. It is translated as CASRSSGAPEQFF.

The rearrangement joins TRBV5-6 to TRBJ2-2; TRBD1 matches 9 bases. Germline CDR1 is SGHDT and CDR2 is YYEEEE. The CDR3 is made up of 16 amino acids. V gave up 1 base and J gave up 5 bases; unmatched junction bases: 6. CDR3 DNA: TGTGCCAGCAGCTTGTGGGGGACAGGGACTACCGGGGAGCTGTTTTTT. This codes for CASSLWGTGTTGELFF.

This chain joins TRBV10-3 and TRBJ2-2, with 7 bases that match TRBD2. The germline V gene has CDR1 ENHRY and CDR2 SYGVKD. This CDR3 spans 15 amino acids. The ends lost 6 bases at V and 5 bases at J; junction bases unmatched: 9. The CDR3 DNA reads TGTGCCATCAGAGAGGCGGGAGCGGGGACCGGGGAGCTGTTTTTT. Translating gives CAIREAGAGTGELFF.

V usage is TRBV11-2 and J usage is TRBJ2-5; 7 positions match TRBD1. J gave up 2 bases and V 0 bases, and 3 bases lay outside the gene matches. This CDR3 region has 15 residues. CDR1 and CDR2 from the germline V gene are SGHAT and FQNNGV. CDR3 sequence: CASSLDGTEQETQYF. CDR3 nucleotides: TGTGCCAGCAGCTTAGACGGGACAGAACAAGAGACCCAGTACTTC.

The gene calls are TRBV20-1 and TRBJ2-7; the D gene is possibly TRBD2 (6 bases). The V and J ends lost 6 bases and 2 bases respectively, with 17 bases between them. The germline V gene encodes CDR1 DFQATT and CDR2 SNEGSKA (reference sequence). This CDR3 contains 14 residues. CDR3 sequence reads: CSASFGGSAYEQYF. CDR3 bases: TGCAGTGCGAGCTTTGGGGGGAGCGCCTACGAGCAGTACTTC.

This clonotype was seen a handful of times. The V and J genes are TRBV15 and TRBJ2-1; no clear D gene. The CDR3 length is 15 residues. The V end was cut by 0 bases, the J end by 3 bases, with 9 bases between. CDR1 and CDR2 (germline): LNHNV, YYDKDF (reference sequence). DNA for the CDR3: TGTGCCACCAGCAGAGATCCCGTGAGCTACAATGAGCAGTTCTTC. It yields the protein CATSRDPVSYNEQFF.

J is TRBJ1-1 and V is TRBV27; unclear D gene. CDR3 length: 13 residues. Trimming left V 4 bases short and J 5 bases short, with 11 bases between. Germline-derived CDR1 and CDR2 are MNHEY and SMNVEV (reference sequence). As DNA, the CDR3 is TGTGCCAGCAGTTCACTCGCGGGGACTGAAGCTTTCTTT. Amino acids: CASSSLAGTEAFF.

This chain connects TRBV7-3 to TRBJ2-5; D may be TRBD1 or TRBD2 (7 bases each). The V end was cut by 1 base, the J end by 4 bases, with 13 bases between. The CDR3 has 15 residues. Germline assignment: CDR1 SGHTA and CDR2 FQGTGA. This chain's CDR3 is CASSLKAGGGETQYF. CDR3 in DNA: TGTGCCAGCAGCTTAAAAGCAGGGGGGGGAGAGACCCAGTACTTC.

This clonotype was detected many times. CDR3 residues: CASKRQTGVGGAEAFF. DNA of the CDR3: TGTGCCAGCAAACGTCAGACAGGAGTTGGTGGAGCCGAAGCTTTCTTT. The genes are TRBV12-3 or TRBV12-4 and TRBJ1-1; D is perhaps TRBD1 (6 bases). The CDR3 has 16 residues. V was trimmed by 7 bases and J by 8 bases, leaving 26 bases between them.

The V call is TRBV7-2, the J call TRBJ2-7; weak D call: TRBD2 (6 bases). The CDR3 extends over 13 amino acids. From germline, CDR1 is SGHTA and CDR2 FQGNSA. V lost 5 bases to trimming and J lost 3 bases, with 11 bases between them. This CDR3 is CASSGRTNYEQYF. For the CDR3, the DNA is TGTGCCAGCAGCGGACGGACTAACTACGAGCAGTACTTC.

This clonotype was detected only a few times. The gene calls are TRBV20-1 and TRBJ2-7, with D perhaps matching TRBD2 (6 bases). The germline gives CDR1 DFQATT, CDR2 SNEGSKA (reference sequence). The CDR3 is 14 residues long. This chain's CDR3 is CSAIARGTAYEQYF. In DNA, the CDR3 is TGCAGCGCAATCGCCCGGGGGACGGCATACGAGCAGTACTTC.

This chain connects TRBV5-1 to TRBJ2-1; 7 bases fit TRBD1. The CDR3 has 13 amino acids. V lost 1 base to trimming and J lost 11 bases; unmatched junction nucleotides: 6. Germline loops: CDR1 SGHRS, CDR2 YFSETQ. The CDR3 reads CASSLTTGLKQFF. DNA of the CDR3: TGCGCCAGCAGCTTGACGACAGGGCTTAAGCAGTTCTTC.

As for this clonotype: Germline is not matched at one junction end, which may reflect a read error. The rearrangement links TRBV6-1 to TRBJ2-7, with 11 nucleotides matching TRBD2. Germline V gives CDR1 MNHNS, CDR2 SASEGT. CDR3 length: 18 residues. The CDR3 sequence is CVSSDGLAGGGGNNEQYF. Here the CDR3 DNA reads TGTGTCAGCAGTGATGGCCTAGCGGGAGGAGGGGGTAACAATGAGCAGTACTTC.

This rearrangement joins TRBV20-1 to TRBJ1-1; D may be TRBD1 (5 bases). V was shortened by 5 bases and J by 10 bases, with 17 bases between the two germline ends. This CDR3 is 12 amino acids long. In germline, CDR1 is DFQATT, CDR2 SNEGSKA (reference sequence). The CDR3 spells CSARAPGPLAFF. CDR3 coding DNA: TGCAGTGCTCGCGCTCCGGGACCCCTAGCTTTCTTT.

CDR3 DNA: TGTGCCAGCAGCTCCCGGACAGGAAGCTCCTACAATGAGCAGTTCTTC. This encodes CASSSRTGSSYNEQFF. This chain joins TRBV7-9 and TRBJ2-1; 7 nucleotides match TRBD1. Germline trimming cut 4 bases from V and 0 bases from J; bases unmatched to any gene: 6. Germline V lookup: CDR1 SEHNR, CDR2 FQNEAQ (reference sequence). CDR3 length: 16 residues.

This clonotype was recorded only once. The CDR3: CASGLTLGGGTEAFF. Here the CDR3 DNA reads TGTGCCAGTGGACTAACGTTGGGGGGGGGGACTGAAGCTTTCTTT. The chain employs TRBV12-3 or TRBV12-4 and TRBJ1-1; D may be TRBD1 (5 bases). This CDR3 is 15 amino acids long. V was shortened by 9 bases and J by 5 bases, with 22 bases between the two germline ends.

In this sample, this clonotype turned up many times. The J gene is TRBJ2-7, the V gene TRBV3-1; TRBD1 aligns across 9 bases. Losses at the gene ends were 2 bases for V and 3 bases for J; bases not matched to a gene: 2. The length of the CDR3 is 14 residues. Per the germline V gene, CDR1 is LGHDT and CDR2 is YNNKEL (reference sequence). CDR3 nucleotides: TGTGCCAGCAGCCAATTGGGACAGGGCTACGAGCAGTACTTC. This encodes CASSQLGQGYEQYF.

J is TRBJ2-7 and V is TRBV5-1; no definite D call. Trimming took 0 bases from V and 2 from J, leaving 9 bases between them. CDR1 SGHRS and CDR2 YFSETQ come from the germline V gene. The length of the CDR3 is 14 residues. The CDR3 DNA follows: TGCGCCAGCAGCTTGGCCATGACAACCTACGAGCAGTACTTC. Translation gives CASSLAMTTYEQYF. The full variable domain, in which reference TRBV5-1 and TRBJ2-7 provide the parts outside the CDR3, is KAGVTQTPRYLIKTRGQQVTLSCSPISGHRSVSWYQQTPGQGLQFLFEYFSETQRNKGNFPGRFSGRQFSNSRSEMNVSTLELGDSALYLCASSLAMTTYEQYFGPGTRLTVT.